The next 20 T cell receptor beta chains were all read from a single sample in a study of post-analysis software for immune sequencing data. Their specific antigens are unknown. The library was made from cDNA and included unique molecular identifiers. TCRdb recomputed calls from the PCR reads with MiXCR, one row per CDR3 protein. The table records about 460,000 distinct CDR3 sequences, less than 45% of them present only once. Overall study results and limits: When patients were compared with controls, about 5 TRBV segments were more frequent, TRBV5-6, TRBV5-1 and TRBV20-1 among them.

Sequencing was carried out using blood. These receptors all stem from a girl aged 10-17 years with multiple sclerosis.

J is TRBJ1-3 and V is TRBV5-1; 7 bases fit TRBD1. Per the germline V gene, CDR1 is SGHRS and CDR2 is YFSETQ. This CDR3 contains 15 residues. The V segment lost 7 bases and the J segment 1 base; nucleotides outside the gene matches: 8. CDR3 loop: CASRQGSLSGNTIYF. The CDR3 DNA reads as TGCGCCAGCCGACAGGGATCGTTGTCTGGAAACACCATATATTTT.

The chain uses TRBV13 and TRBJ2-3; D gene unclear. Trimming cost V 0 bases and J 0 bases, with 13 bases left between them. This CDR3 comprises 17 residues. Germline-derived CDR1 and CDR2 are PRHDT and FYEKMQ (reference sequence). CDR3 DNA: TGTGCCAGCAGCTTAGGCCTCAGACGATCTAGCACAGATACGCAGTATTTT. This gives the protein CASSLGLRRSSTDTQYF.

The J gene is TRBJ2-3, the V gene TRBV11-3, with D hard to call. CDR1 and CDR2 (germline): SGHNT, YENEEA. V was trimmed by 0 bases and J by 5 bases, leaving 6 bases between them. The CDR3 is made up of 13 amino acids. The CDR3 DNA reads as TGTGCCAGCAGCTTAGATCTCGGAGATACGCAGTATTTT. Encoded protein: CASSLDLGDTQYF.

The rearrangement links TRBV7-9 to TRBJ2-7; 9 bases match TRBD1. The ends lost 4 bases at V and 5 bases at J; junction bases unmatched: 12. The V gene's germline CDR1 is SEHNR and CDR2 FQNEAQ (reference sequence). The length of the CDR3 is 16 residues. CDR3 loop: CASSWEPGQGFHEQYF. The CDR3 bases are TGTGCCAGCAGCTGGGAACCGGGACAGGGATTCCACGAGCAGTACTTC. Full variable domain (rest looked up from reference TRBV7-9 and TRBJ2-7): DTGVSQNPRHKITKRGQNVTFRCDPISEHNRLYWYRQTLGQGPEFLTYFQNEAQLEKSRLLSDRFSAERPKGSFSTLEIQRTEQGDSAMYLCASSWEPGQGFHEQYFGPGTRLTVT.

The chain joins TRBV3-1 to TRBJ1-6; maybe TRBD1 (5 bases). From germline, CDR1 is LGHDT and CDR2 YNNKEL (reference sequence). The CDR3 sequence is 15 residues long. With 1 base removed from V and 12 bases from J, the gap between germline ends came to 16 bases. Written as DNA, the CDR3 is TGTGCCAGCAGCCAAGTTGGGCAGGGCAGGGAACCCCTCCACTTT. Translating gives CASSQVGQGREPLHF. Full variable domain (missing parts from reference TRBV3-1 and TRBJ1-6): DTAVSQTPKYLVTQMGNDKSIKCEQNLGHDTMYWYKQDSKKFLKIMFSYNNKELIINETVPNRFSPKSPDKAHLNLHINSLELGDSAVYFCASSQVGQGREPLHFGNGTRLTVT.

Only a few counts were recorded for this clonotype. The J gene is TRBJ2-3, the V gene TRBV7-8; the D is unclear. CDR3 size: 14 residues. The germline V gene encodes CDR1 SGHVS and CDR2 FQNEAQ. V lost 1 base to trimming and J lost 2 bases, with 7 bases between them. The CDR3 nucleotides are TGTGCCAGCAGCTTAGGGTCGTACACAGATACGCAGTATTTT. It yields the protein CASSLGSYTDTQYF.

J is TRBJ2-1 and V is TRBV5-1, with 7 nucleotides matching TRBD1. Germline CDR1 reads SGHRS; CDR2 reads YFSETQ. The CDR3 runs to 17 residues. V dropped 3 bases and J dropped 1; count of bases not matched to a gene: 10. CDR3 sequence reads: CASSSINQGVSYNEQFF. CDR3 sequence (DNA): TGCGCCAGCAGCTCGATAAATCAGGGGGTATCCTACAATGAGCAGTTCTTC.

The chain is built from TRBV6-6 and TRBJ1-1, with 10 bases lining up with TRBD1. The CDR3 loop spans 14 amino acids. Germline CDR1 is MNHNY and CDR2 is SVGAGI (reference sequence). V shed 6 bases and J 5 bases; nucleotides not matched to a gene: 6. CDR3 bases: TGTGCCAGCAGCAAGGGACAGGGGATGACTGAAGCTTTCTTT. The encoded protein is CASSKGQGMTEAFF.

The chain links TRBV20-1 to TRBJ2-3, with 10 bases identical to TRBD2. The V and J ends lost 0 bases and 6 bases, in that order; junction bases with no gene match: 12. This CDR3 comprises 17 residues. Germline V gene data show CDR1 as DFQATT and CDR2 as SNEGSKA (reference sequence). The CDR3 DNA is TGCAGTGCTAGAGATTCCAGACTAGCGGGTCGCCCGGATACGCAGTATTTT. Translating it yields CSARDSRLAGRPDTQYF.

This clonotype was seen a few times. This chain links TRBV20-1 with TRBJ2-1; D call uncertain. Between the trimmed V and J ends, which lost 1 base and 4 bases, there was a span of 11 bases. CDR1 and CDR2 (germline): DFQATT, SNEGSKA (reference sequence). The CDR3 loop spans 14 amino acids. The CDR3 DNA sequence: TGCAGTGCTAGAGCCGTTATTGGTTACAATGAGCAGTTCTTC. It translates to CSARAVIGYNEQFF.

The V and J genes are TRBV5-1 and TRBJ2-1; possibly TRBD1 or TRBD2 for D (5 bases each). V was trimmed by 6 bases and J by 6 bases, leaving 19 bases between them. The CDR3 is made up of 15 amino acids. Germline CDR1 and CDR2: SGHRS and YFSETQ. This CDR3 reads CASTGTYPTVNEQFF. The CDR3 DNA follows: TGCGCCAGCACCGGGACGTACCCCACAGTCAATGAGCAGTTCTTC.

This clonotype was seen at least ten times. V is TRBV29-1 and J is TRBJ2-3, with 9 bases matching TRBD1. The CDR3 spans 14 residues. V lost 4 bases and J lost 2; bases outside the gene matches: 4. The V gene's germline CDR1 is SQVTM and CDR2 ANQGSEA. CDR3 bases: TGCAGCGTTGGGGACAGGGCCCACACAGATACGCAGTATTTT. Translated: CSVGDRAHTDTQYF.

This sequence joins TRBV5-6 and TRBJ2-7; D perhaps matches TRBD1 (6 bases). Trimming left V 2 bases short and J 2 bases short, with 20 bases between. The CDR3 runs 17 residues. CDR1 is SGHDT, CDR2 YYEEEE, per germline. The DNA for the CDR3 is TGTGCCAGCAGCTTACAGAGAGTCCAGGGGAACCCCTACGAGCAGTACTTC. Translation gives CASSLQRVQGNPYEQYF.

This clonotype showed up just a few times. The V gene is TRBV20-1, the J gene TRBJ2-3; a possible D gene is TRBD1 (6 bases). CDR1 DFQATT and CDR2 SNEGSKA come from the germline V gene (reference sequence). V was cut by 5 bases and J by 2 bases, with 23 bases left in between. The length of the CDR3 is 17 residues. The CDR3 loop reads CSAYLPQGKRYTDTQYF. DNA for the CDR3: TGCAGTGCTTACCTTCCCCAGGGGAAGCGATACACAGATACGCAGTATTTT.

The table lists this clonotype with a few counts. This chain connects TRBV7-2 to TRBJ2-1; 7 nucleotides agree with TRBD1. Germline-derived CDR1 and CDR2 are SGHTA and FQGNSA. The CDR3 sequence is 15 residues long. V gave up 5 bases and J gave up 4 bases; unmatched junction bases: 8. CDR3 sequence reads: CASSPGQSTYNEQFF. The CDR3 DNA reads as TGTGCCAGCAGCCCGGGACAGTCGACATACAATGAGCAGTTCTTC.

The chain is built from TRBV5-5 and TRBJ1-2; D possibly corresponds to TRBD1 (6 bases). The CDR3 totals 15 residues. V was pared by 0 bases and J by 4 bases, with 13 bases between. Germline loops: CDR1 SGHKS, CDR2 YYEKEE (reference sequence). The CDR3 spells CASSLGAGQIYGYTF. CDR3 coding DNA: TGTGCCAGCAGCTTGGGTGCCGGACAGATCTATGGCTACACCTTC.

The chain links TRBV28 to TRBJ2-3; maybe TRBD2 (7 bases). Per germline, CDR1 MDHEN and CDR2 SYDVKM. The CDR3 length is 16 residues. V was pared by 3 bases and J by 1 base, with 14 bases between. The DNA for the CDR3 is TGTGCCAGCAGTTTTCCTCTAGGGGGGGGCACAGATACGCAGTATTTT. It translates to CASSFPLGGGTDTQYF.

The chain has TRBV20-1 and TRBJ2-3; TRBD2 agrees at 14 bases. V shed 4 bases and J 3 bases; nucleotides not matched to a gene: 3. This CDR3 has 15 residues. The germline V gene has CDR1 DFQATT and CDR2 SNEGSKA (reference sequence). DNA for the CDR3: TGCAGTGCTAAGGGACTAGCGGGAGTAACAGATACGCAGTATTTT. This codes for CSAKGLAGVTDTQYF.

The chain couples TRBV9 to TRBJ1-1; a possible D gene is TRBD1 (6 bases). The CDR3 runs to 19 residues. V lost 1 base, J lost 0 bases, and 22 bases lay in between. The germline V gene encodes CDR1 SGDLS and CDR2 YYNGEE. The CDR3 protein is CASSVRMRGHSFMNTEAFF. The CDR3 coding sequence is TGTGCCAGCAGCGTAAGGATGAGGGGACACTCTTTCATGAACACTGAAGCTTTCTTT.

In this sample, this clonotype turned up a few times. The rearrangement joins TRBV7-2 to TRBJ2-5, with D unclear. Between the trimmed V and J ends, which lost 7 bases and 3 bases, there was a span of 12 bases. Germline CDR1 reads SGHTA; CDR2 reads FQGNSA. This CDR3 has 13 residues. The CDR3 DNA follows: TGTGCCAGCACCATCGGACGGGAAGAGACCCAGTACTTC. This encodes CASTIGREETQYF.